A selection of T cell receptor beta chains follows, all from one sample in a study of neurological immune-mediated disorders. Using its own MiXCR run on the 5' RACE reads, TCRdb lists one record per CDR3 protein. Of fewer than 40,000 distinct CDR3 sequences in the sample, approximately 5% were seen once. The source material was CD4+ T cells from blood. The receptors were gathered from a woman aged 50 to 60 in good health. CDR3s include the opening cysteine and the closing phenylalanine or tryptophan. Each record gives: D gene, CDR3 length, clone size, J gene, V gene, CDR3 DNA, CDR3 protein. D genes are given only for firm matches. The listing skips clone size in some rows; elsewhere it reads once, few, many or a size class.

>NA|11|many|TRBJ1-2|TRBV20-1
TGCAGTGCTAGAGATCTTTTGGGCTACACCTTC
CSARDLLGYTF
>TRBD1|14|many|TRBJ1-2|TRBV12-3/TRBV12-4
TGTGCCAGCAGCAAGACAGGGGCCACTTATGGCTACACCTTC
CASSKTGATYGYTF
>NA|14|many|TRBJ1-5|TRBV12-5
TGTGCTAGTGGTTTGGCGAAGGCCCATCAGCCCCAGCATTTT
CASGLAKAHQPQHF
>NA|15|many|TRBJ2-5|TRBV20-1
TGCAGTGCTCCTAAACAGGGCCCTTACCAAGAGACCCAGTACTTC
CSAPKQGPYQETQYF
>NA|15|many|TRBJ2-1|TRBV28
TGTGCCAGCAGTTTACAGGGAAGCTCCTACAATGAGCAGTTCTTC
CASSLQGSSYNEQFF
>NA|14|many|TRBJ2-7|TRBV7-9
TGTGCCAGCAGCTCTCAGGGGCCGTCCTACGAGCAGTACTTC
CASSSQGPSYEQYF
>TRBD1|14|many|TRBJ2-7|TRBV7-9
TGTGCCAGCAGCTTGGGTACAGGGGTTCACGAGCAGTACTTC
CASSLGTGVHEQYF
>TRBD1|15|many|TRBJ2-3|TRBV25-1
TGTGCCAGCAGGAGGACAGGGGGTAACACAGATACGCAGTATTTT
CASRRTGGNTDTQYF
>NA|15|many|TRBJ1-6|TRBV6-1
TGTGCCAGCAGGGGGGGGGTCTCCTATAATTCACCCCTCCACTTT
CASRGGVSYNSPLHF
>NA|15|many|TRBJ1-1|TRBV6-4
TGTGCCAGCAGAGTACAGCTCGGAAACAGGACTGAAGCTTTCTTT
CASRVQLGNRTEAFF
>TRBD1|16|NA|TRBJ2-3|TRBV3-1
TGTGCCAGCAGTCGTAGAGACAGGGGGCGTGTGTATACGCAGTATTTT
CASSRRDRGRVYTQYF
>TRBD1|15|many|TRBJ2-1|TRBV7-2
TGTGCCAGCAGCTTCGACAGGGACTCCTACAATGAGCAGTTCTTC
CASSFDRDSYNEQFF
>NA|13|many|TRBJ1-1|TRBV14
TGTGCCAGCAGCCAAACGATGCACACTGAAGCTTTCTTT
CASSQTMHTEAFF
>TRBD1|15|many|TRBJ1-1|TRBV7-2
TGTGCCAGCACCGTGACAGGGGGCGTCGGCACTGAAGCTTTCTTT
CASTVTGGVGTEAFF
>NA|14|many|TRBJ2-7|TRBV7-9
TGTGCCAGCAGCTTAGGTGGGGGATTTTACGAGCAGTACTTC
CASSLGGGFYEQYF
>NA|15|many|TRBJ1-5|TRBV9
TGTGCCAGCAGCGTGGGGGGTCTTAGCAATCAGCCCCAGCATTTT
CASSVGGLSNQPQHF
>TRBD1|15|many|TRBJ1-6|TRBV11-2
TGTGCCAGCAGCTTGAAGACAGGGGATAATTCACCCCTCCACTTT
CASSLKTGDNSPLHF
>NA|14|many|TRBJ2-5|TRBV5-1
TGCGCCAGCAGCTTTGGACTCCTTCGGGAGACCCAGTACTTC
CASSFGLLRETQYF
>NA|17|many|TRBJ2-3|TRBV20-1
TGCAGTGCTAGCGGGTCGCAGGGGACCACAAAGCCAGATACGCAGTATTTT
CSASGSQGTTKPDTQYF
>NA|15|many|TRBJ2-3|TRBV14
TGTGCCAGCAGCCAAGTAACCGCACGGGCAGATACGCAGTATTTT
CASSQVTARADTQYF
>NA|13|many|TRBJ2-1|TRBV7-9
TGTGCCAGCAGGTCCGGGTTGAGGGATGAGCAGTTCTTC
CASRSGLRDEQFF
>NA|14|many|TRBJ2-2|TRBV7-3
TGTGCCAGCAGACGGGACTTAAACACCGGGGAGCTGTTTTTT
CASRRDLNTGELFF
>TRBD2|17|many|TRBJ2-1|TRBV3-1
TGTGCCAGCAGCCAAAACCCATTAGCGGGACCCTACAATGAGCAGTTCTTC
CASSQNPLAGPYNEQFF
>TRBD1|17|NA|TRBJ1-1|TRBV29-1
TGCAGCGTTGAAAGGCGGGTCCGACAGGGAATGAACACTGAAGCTTTCTTT
CSVERRVRQGMNTEAFF
>NA|11|many|TRBJ2-7|TRBV12-3/TRBV12-4
TGTGCCAGCGGTGGGGGCTACGAGCAGTACTTC
CASGGGYEQYF
>NA|13|many|TRBJ1-1|TRBV5-1
TGCGCCAGCAGCTCGGTCATGAACACTGAAGCTTTCTTT
CASSSVMNTEAFF
>NA|15|many|TRBJ1-2|TRBV20-1
TGCAGTGCTAGCCCACCTCGCCCCAGCAACTATGGCTACACCTTC
CSASPPRPSNYGYTF
>NA|15|many|TRBJ2-7|TRBV7-9
TGTGCCAGCAGCTTAGAGGGGGGACAAGTCTCCGAGCAGTACTTC
CASSLEGGQVSEQYF
>NA|15|many|TRBJ1-6|TRBV20-1
TGCAGTGCTAGCAAAGAAAAGGCAGGGAATTCACCCCTCCACTTT
CSASKEKAGNSPLHF
>TRBD2|13|NA|TRBJ2-3|TRBV24-1
TGTGCCACTAGCGGGAGGGCCACAGATACGCAGTATTTT
CATSGRATDTQYF
>NA|13|many|TRBJ2-7|TRBV12-3/TRBV12-4
TGTGCCAGCAGGCGGGGCCTACCTGGGGAGCAGTACTTC
CASRRGLPGEQYF
>NA|13|many|TRBJ2-5|TRBV7-2
TGTGCCAGCAGCTTAGGCAGCCAAGAGACCCAGTACTTC
CASSLGSQETQYF
>TRBD2|17|many|TRBJ2-7|TRBV5-1
TGCGCCAGCAGCTTGGGGGGACTAGGGCCGACTTCCTACGAGCAGTACTTC
CASSLGGLGPTSYEQYF
>TRBD1|13|NA|TRBJ2-5|TRBV9
TGTGCCAGCGCCAGGGGGAACCAAGAGACCCAGTACTTC
CASARGNQETQYF
>TRBD2|15|NA|TRBJ2-7|TRBV7-2
TGTGCCAGCAGCTTAGCCCTAGCGGAGGTCTACGAGCAGTACTTC
CASSLALAEVYEQYF